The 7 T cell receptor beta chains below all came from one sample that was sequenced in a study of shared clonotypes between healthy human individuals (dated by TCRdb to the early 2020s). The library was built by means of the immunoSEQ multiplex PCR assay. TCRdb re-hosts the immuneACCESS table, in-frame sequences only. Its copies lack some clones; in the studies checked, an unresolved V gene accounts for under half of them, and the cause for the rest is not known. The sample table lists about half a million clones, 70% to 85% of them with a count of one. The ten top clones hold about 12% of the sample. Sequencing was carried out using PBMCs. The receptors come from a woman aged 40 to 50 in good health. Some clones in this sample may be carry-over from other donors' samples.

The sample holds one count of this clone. For the CDR3, the DNA is TGTGCCTGGGACAGGGTGGGCAATGAGCAGTTCTTC. Amino acids: CAWDRVGNEQFF. The rearrangement joins TRBV30 to TRBJ2-1; 7 bases align to TRBD1. Germline CDR1 is GTSNPN and CDR2 is SVGIG (reference sequence). The CDR3 contains 12 residues. J lost 6 bases, V lost 5 bases, and 4 bases had no gene match. The full variable domain, in which reference TRBV30 and TRBJ2-1 provide the parts outside the CDR3, is SQTIHQWPATLVQPVGSPLSLECTVEGTSNPNLYWYRQAAGRGLQLLFYSVGIGQISSEVPQNLSASRPQDRQFILSSKKLLLSDSGFYLCAWDRVGNEQFFGPGTRLTVL.

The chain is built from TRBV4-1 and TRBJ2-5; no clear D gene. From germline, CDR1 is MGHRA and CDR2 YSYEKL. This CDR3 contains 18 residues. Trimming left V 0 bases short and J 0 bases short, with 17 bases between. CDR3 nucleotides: TGCGCCAGCAGCCAAGATCTCTACTCCCCACAGTACCAAGAGACCCAGTACTTC. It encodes CASSQDLYSPQYQETQYF.

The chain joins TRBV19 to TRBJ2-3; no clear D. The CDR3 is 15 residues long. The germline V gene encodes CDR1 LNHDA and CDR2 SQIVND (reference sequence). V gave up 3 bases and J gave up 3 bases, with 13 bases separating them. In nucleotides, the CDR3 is TGTGCCAGTAGTATGTCCCATGGAAGGACAGATACGCAGTATTTT. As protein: CASSMSHGRTDTQYF.

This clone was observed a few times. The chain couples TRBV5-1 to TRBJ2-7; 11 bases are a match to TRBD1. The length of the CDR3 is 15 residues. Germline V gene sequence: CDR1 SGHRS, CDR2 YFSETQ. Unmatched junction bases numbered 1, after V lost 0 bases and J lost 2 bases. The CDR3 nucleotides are TGCGCCAGCAGCTTGGGGACAGGGGGCCCCTACGAGCAGTACTTC. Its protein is CASSLGTGGPYEQYF.

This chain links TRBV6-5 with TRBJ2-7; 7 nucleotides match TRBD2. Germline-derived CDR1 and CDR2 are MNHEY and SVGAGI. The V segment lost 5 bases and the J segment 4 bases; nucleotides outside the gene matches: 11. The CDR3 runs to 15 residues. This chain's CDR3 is CASSPLGGSRYEQYF. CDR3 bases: TGTGCCAGCAGTCCGTTGGGCGGGAGCAGGTACGAGCAGTACTTC.

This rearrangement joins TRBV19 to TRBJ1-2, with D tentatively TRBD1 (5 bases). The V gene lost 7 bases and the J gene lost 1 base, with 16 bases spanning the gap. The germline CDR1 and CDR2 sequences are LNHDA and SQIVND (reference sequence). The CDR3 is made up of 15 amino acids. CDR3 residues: CASTSGGDGNYGYTF. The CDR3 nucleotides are TGTGCCAGTACTAGCGGGGGGGACGGTAACTATGGCTACACCTTC.

CDR3 residues: CASSPRQVNTEAFF. CDR3 coding DNA: TGTGCCAGCTCACCTCGACAGGTGAACACTGAAGCTTTCTTT. This rearrangement joins TRBV18 to TRBJ1-1; a weak D match, TRBD1 (6 bases). Germline CDR1 is KGHSH and CDR2 is LQKENI. The CDR3 spans 14 residues. V gave up 3 bases and J gave up 0 bases, with 8 bases separating them.